The present T cell receptor (beta chain) was sequenced within a study of T cells after yellow fever vaccination. TCRdb re-analysed the 5' RACE reads in MiXCR, keeping a single row per CDR3 protein. The sample has about 350,000 distinct CDR3 sequences, about 4% seen once. With respect to this clonotype: The antigen remains unidentified.

The CDR3 is 15 residues long. J lost 5 bases, V lost 4 bases, and 5 bases had no gene match. CDR1 and CDR2 (germline): LGHDT, YNNKEL (reference sequence). Study-level results: CD4 and CD8 compartments shared a small share of clonotypes.

The rearrangement joins TRBV3-1 to TRBJ2-2, with TRBD2 matching 9 bases. The sequences come from PBMCs, collected 5 days after the yellow fever booster vaccination. The TCR comes from a young man who received the YFV17D yellow fever vaccine. In nucleotides, the CDR3 is TGTGCCAGCAGCCTAGGGACTAGCCCAACCGGGGAGCTGTTTTTT. Its protein product is CASSLGTSPTGELFF.